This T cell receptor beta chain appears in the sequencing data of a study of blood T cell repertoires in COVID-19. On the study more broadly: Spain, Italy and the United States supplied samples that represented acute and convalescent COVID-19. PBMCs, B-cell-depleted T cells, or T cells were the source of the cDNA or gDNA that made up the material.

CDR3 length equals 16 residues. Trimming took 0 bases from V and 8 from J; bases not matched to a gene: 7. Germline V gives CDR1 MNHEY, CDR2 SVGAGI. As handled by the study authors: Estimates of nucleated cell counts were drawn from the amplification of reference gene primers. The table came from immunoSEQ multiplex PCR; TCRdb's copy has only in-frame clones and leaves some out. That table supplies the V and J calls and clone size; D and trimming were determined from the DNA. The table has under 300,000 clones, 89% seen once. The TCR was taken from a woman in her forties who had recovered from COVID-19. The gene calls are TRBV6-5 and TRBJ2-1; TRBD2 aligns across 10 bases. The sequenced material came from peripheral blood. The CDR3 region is CASSYSASGRGYEQFF. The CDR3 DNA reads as TGTGCCAGCAGTTACTCCGCTAGCGGGAGAGGGTATGAGCAGTTCTTC.